This TCR beta chain was sequenced for a study of CD8 T cells in Susac syndrome (dated by TCRdb to between 2017 and 2020). In terms of the full investigation: Among the Susac syndrome patients who were sequenced, clinically active disease was present in about six and clinical remission was observed in fewer than 10. Susac syndrome patients were therapy-naive, on corticosteroids (some also receiving IVIg), or on IVIg alone at blood withdrawal. Repertoire sequencing was used to test whether CD8+ T cell activation and differentiation in Susac syndrome was antigen driven.

Peripheral blood CD8+ and CD4+ T cells from healthy donors, Susac syndrome patients and multiple sclerosis patients were profiled by high-throughput TCR beta sequencing. Susac syndrome patients met recently defined diagnostic criteria for definite or probable disease. Bulk CD8+ and CD4+ T cells were purified magnetically by negative isolation, whereas CD8+ TEMRA cells were enriched by FACS. Blood was drawn into EDTA tubes, processed within 24 hours, and PBMCs were isolated by density gradient centrifugation. PBMCs intended for TCR sequencing were cryopreserved in liquid nitrogen and were subsequently thawed in a 37 degrees C water bath. The sorted or isolated CD4+, CD8+ and CD8+ TEMRA cells reached a purity of at least 90%. Study-wide conclusions, independent of this receptor: No clonal expansion was detected in the CD4+ T cell repertoire of Susac syndrome patients. The number of individuals in the TCR sequencing and HLA analysis was acknowledged as relatively small.

RNA was extracted using the RNeasy kit, and about 0.45 to 1 ug of the RNA was reverse transcribed with random hexamers. The immunoSEQ multiplex PCR assay, covering 54 Vbeta and 13 Jbeta segments, was used to amplify TCR beta CDR3 regions. PCR amplification bias was corrected using a synthetic template baseline for primer optimization and computational correction. From the authors' description of their analysis: Only productive sequences were kept, with reads annotated to V, D and J genes according to IMGT and analyzed in immunoSEQ Analyzer. Clonality was computed as one minus Shannon entropy normalized by log2 of the number of productive unique sequences. For each patient and control, public and private clones were evaluated within the 100 most prevalent clones. Clones were defined as Susac-specific when absent from the healthy and MS cohorts, from roughly 1,000 published viral clones and from other ImmuneACCESS disease sequences. TCRdb reworked the public reads: Q25 trimming with fastp, MiXCR clone assembly, productive beta chains retained. Each record represents a unique CDR3 protein, reported with the most common genes and DNA among its rows. The authors' filters were not applied to this entry. Within this sample are 150,000 or so distinct CDR3 sequences, with roughly 96% of them counted one time only. The ten top clones hold approximately 0.17% of the sample.

Notes on this clonotype: This receptor's antigen is unknown. Within one base of it there is no much larger clone, and no base qualities were kept.

This TCR came from a human donor with Susac syndrome. The source material was CD4+ T cells from PBMCs.

At the DNA level, the sequence is TGTGCAAGTCGCTTGATGGGGCAGGGGCTAGCTGAAGCTTTCTTT. Its protein product is CASRLMGQGLAEAFF. The V and J segments used are TRBV12-2 and TRBJ1-1; TRBD1 is the table's D call, not checked against the DNA. TRBV12-2 is reported as a pseudogene. The CDR3 measures 15 amino acids from cysteine to phenylalanine. Only the CDR3 part of the read is kept: 45 bases, read in frame from the first base.